The next 21 T cell receptor beta chains were all read from a single sample in a study of T cell responses to AZD1222 COVID-19 vaccine (dated by TCRdb to the early 2020s). The method was the immunoSEQ multiplex PCR assay. As stored in TCRdb, this immuneACCESS dataset retains in-frame rearrangements with V and J assigned. A fraction of the clones does not appear; measured against another copy, unresolved V genes explain less than half of the discrepancy, and the remainder lacks a known reason. For this sample there are about 87,000 clones; nearly 90% appear just once. The ten largest clonotypes hold 8% to 9.5% of the sample. This specimen's time point label, interpreted: baseline before first vaccination. The material was peripheral blood, obtained on day 0 of AZD1222 vaccination. These receptors originate from an adult in good health.

The chain couples TRBV4-3 to TRBJ2-7, with D possibly matching TRBD2 (6 bases). CDR1 is LGHNA, CDR2 YSLEER, per germline. This CDR3 comprises 15 residues. Trimming took off 0 bases at V and 1 base at J, with 10 bases between the two ends. CDR3 residues: CASSQEEGLSYEQYF. In DNA form, the CDR3 reads TGCGCCAGCAGCCAAGAGGAAGGACTATCCTACGAGCAGTACTTC.

V usage is TRBV19 and J usage is TRBJ1-3; D remains unclear. Germline CDR1 is LNHDA and CDR2 is SQIVND (reference sequence). Trimming pared 7 bases from V and 4 bases from J, leaving 14 bases between. The CDR3 sequence is 14 residues long. CDR3 sequence: CASNHHEPGNTIYF. The CDR3 DNA reads as TGTGCCAGTAACCATCACGAGCCAGGAAACACCATATATTTT.

The V gene is TRBV6-2 or TRBV6-3, the J gene TRBJ1-2; TRBD1 might be the D (5 bases). Trimming took 5 bases from V and 7 from J, leaving 8 bases between them. The germline V gene encodes CDR1 MNHEY and CDR2 SVGEGT. The CDR3 sequence is 11 residues long. CDR3 amino acids: CASSTGGGYTF. The CDR3 coding sequence is TGTGCCAGCAGTACCGGGGGTGGCTACACCTTC.

The J gene is TRBJ1-1, the V gene TRBV5-8, with D unclear. V lost 1 base to trimming and J lost 5 bases, with 9 bases between them. Germline V gene data show CDR1 as SGHTS and CDR2 as YDEGEE. The CDR3 loop spans 13 amino acids. DNA of the CDR3: TGTGCCAGCAGCTTGATCGCCTCGACTGAAGCTTTCTTT. It encodes CASSLIASTEAFF.

The rearrangement joins TRBV13 to TRBJ1-1; possibly TRBD1 for D (5 bases). V was trimmed by 5 bases and J by 7 bases, leaving 17 bases between them. The germline CDR1 and CDR2 sequences are PRHDT and FYEKMQ (reference sequence). This CDR3 is built from 14 residues. In DNA form, the CDR3 reads TGTGCCAGCAGCCGGGACGGGACCGAACTTGAAGCTTTCTTT. Protein: CASSRDGTELEAFF.

This clone was recorded once. The chain links TRBV7-8 to TRBJ1-2, with 7 positions matching TRBD1. The V gene end was trimmed by 5 bases and the J gene end by 8 bases; junction bases not matched to a gene: 20. The CDR3 totals 17 residues. Per the germline V gene, CDR1 is SGHVS and CDR2 is FQNEAQ. As DNA, the CDR3 is TGTGCCAGCAGCGCCCGCACCGGGACAGTGGGGTCGAGAGGCTACACCTTC. Translation gives CASSARTGTVGSRGYTF.

The chain employs TRBV3-1 (or the pseudogene TRBV3-2) and TRBJ2-7; D is possibly TRBD2 (5 bases). The CDR3 has 12 residues. Trimming took 9 bases from V and 3 from J, leaving 12 bases between them. Germline V gene data show CDR1 as LGHDT and CDR2 as YNNKEL (reference sequence). This chain's CDR3 is CASSGGSYEQYF. CDR3 nucleotides: TGTGCCAGTAGTGGTGGGAGCTACGAGCAGTACTTC.

The chain is built from TRBV20-1 and TRBJ1-5; D is unclear. The CDR3 extends over 15 amino acids. V was clipped by 3 bases and J by 4 bases, with 16 bases between them. Germline lookup yields CDR1 DFQATT and CDR2 SNEGSKA (reference sequence). Here the CDR3 reads CSASGPGQRNQPQHF. The CDR3 nucleotides read TGCAGTGCTAGTGGGCCTGGGCAAAGGAATCAGCCCCAGCATTTT.

The table lists this clone with a few counts. The chain links TRBV4-2 to TRBJ1-3, with unresolved D. V gave up 1 base and J gave up 2 bases, with 12 bases separating them. Germline CDR1 is LGHNA and CDR2 is YNFKEQ. This CDR3 has 16 residues. The CDR3 spells CASSQAPGETGNTIYF. The CDR3 DNA sequence: TGTGCCAGCAGCCAAGCCCCAGGAGAAACTGGAAACACCATATATTTT.

This rearrangement joins TRBV18 to TRBJ1-2, with D tentatively TRBD1 (5 bases). Germline V lookup: CDR1 KGHSH, CDR2 LQKENI. The CDR3 has 13 residues. V gave up 3 bases and J gave up 4 bases, with 9 bases separating them. The chain's CDR3 is CASSPEGLYGYTF. In nucleotides, the CDR3 is TGTGCCAGCTCACCGGAGGGGCTCTATGGCTACACCTTC.

The chain carries TRBV20-1 and TRBJ1-1; D not resolved. The CDR3 is made up of 11 amino acids. In germline, CDR1 is DFQATT, CDR2 SNEGSKA (reference sequence). Trimming removed 2 bases from V and 9 bases from J, with 10 bases in between. The DNA of the CDR3 is TGCAGTGCTAGATTCCAGAGTCAAGCTTTCTTT. Translation gives CSARFQSQAFF.

V is TRBV12-5 and J is TRBJ2-3, with D unresolved. CDR1 is LGHNT, CDR2 FRNRAP, per germline. The CDR3 runs 14 residues. V gave up 2 bases and J gave up 2 bases, with 8 bases separating them. The chain's CDR3 is CASGLRQTTDTQYF. The CDR3 DNA follows: TGTGCTAGTGGTTTGCGTCAGACCACAGATACGCAGTATTTT.

The table lists this clone with a few counts. V and J are TRBV25-1 and TRBJ1-2; TRBD1 agrees at 9 bases. Trimming cost V 1 base and J 2 bases; bases outside gene matches: 11. The CDR3 runs to 18 residues. Germline loops: CDR1 MGHDK, CDR2 SYGVNS. The DNA of the CDR3 is TGTGCCAGCAGTGAATTTTTTTCCGGGACAGGGATAAACTATGGCTACACCTTC. The encoded protein is CASSEFFSGTGINYGYTF.

This chain's CDR3 is CAISDAGTAEAFF. CDR3 sequence (DNA): TGTGCCATCAGTGACGCCGGGACAGCTGAAGCTTTCTTT. V gene TRBV10-3 combines with J gene TRBJ1-1, with 7 positions matching TRBD1. The CDR3 loop spans 13 amino acids. After removal of 3 bases from V and 6 bases from J, the junction contained 4 bases not matched to a gene. Germline-derived CDR1 and CDR2 are ENHRY and SYGVKD.

The rearrangement links TRBV10-1 to TRBJ2-1, with D perhaps matching TRBD1 or TRBD2 (5 bases each). Trimming removed 2 bases at V and 7 bases at J, with 21 bases between. Looked up from germline, CDR1 is WNHNN and CDR2 is SYGVQD (reference sequence). The CDR3 extends over 17 amino acids. This CDR3 is CASSEVERDPSVNEQFF. CDR3 nucleotide sequence: TGCGCCAGCAGTGAGGTTGAAAGGGACCCTAGTGTGAATGAGCAGTTCTTC.

The chain combines TRBV5-1 with TRBJ1-1, with D possibly TRBD1 on 5 matching bases. CDR3 length equals 16 residues. Trimming removed 0 bases at V and 5 bases at J, with 17 bases between. Germline assignment: CDR1 SGHRS and CDR2 YFSETQ. CDR3 region: CASSLALGARGTEAFF. CDR3 DNA sequence: TGCGCCAGCAGCTTGGCCTTGGGCGCCCGGGGGACTGAAGCTTTCTTT.

V is TRBV27 and J is TRBJ2-5, with 7 nucleotides matching TRBD1. The CDR3 is 17 amino acids. Germline V gene data show CDR1 as MNHEY and CDR2 as SMNVEV (reference sequence). With V trimmed by 6 bases and J by 4 bases, 17 bases remained unmatched. The CDR3 DNA follows: TGTGCCAGCAGCCCGACAGGATTGCCCTACAGGGGAGAGACCCAGTACTTC. It encodes CASSPTGLPYRGETQYF.

The V gene is TRBV6-2 or TRBV6-3, the J gene TRBJ1-5; D is ambiguous. This CDR3 comprises 14 residues. V shed 5 bases and J shed 5 bases, with 13 bases lying between them. Germline CDR1 is MNHEY and CDR2 is SVGEGT. The CDR3 loop is CASSLGPGHQPQHF. DNA of the CDR3: TGTGCCAGCAGTCTAGGCCCCGGGCATCAGCCCCAGCATTTT.

V usage is TRBV9 and J usage is TRBJ2-1; 8 bases match TRBD2. CDR1 and CDR2 from the germline V gene are SGDLS and YYNGEE. Unmatched junction bases numbered 7, after V lost 1 base and J lost 4 bases. This CDR3 contains 16 residues. The CDR3, as DNA: TGTGCCAGCAGCGTATTGGGCGGGGGGACTTACAATGAGCAGTTCTTC. This translates into CASSVLGGGTYNEQFF.

This sequence joins TRBV9 and TRBJ2-3, with 16 bases that match TRBD2. Germline V lookup: CDR1 SGDLS, CDR2 YYNGEE. Trimming took 3 bases from V and 3 from J; bases not matched to a gene: 4. The CDR3 totals 17 residues. This CDR3 is CASSATGLAGGTDTQYF. The CDR3 nucleotides read TGTGCCAGCAGCGCAACGGGACTAGCGGGGGGGACAGATACGCAGTATTTT.

V is TRBV2 and J is TRBJ1-4; D may be TRBD1 (5 bases). Trimming pared 7 bases from V and 4 bases from J, leaving 13 bases between. The CDR3 loop spans 14 amino acids. Germline V gene lookup returns CDR1 SNHLY and CDR2 FYNNEI. CDR3 in DNA: TGTGCCAGCAATGGGGGGATAGGTAATGAAAAACTGTTTTTT. This codes for CASNGGIGNEKLFF.